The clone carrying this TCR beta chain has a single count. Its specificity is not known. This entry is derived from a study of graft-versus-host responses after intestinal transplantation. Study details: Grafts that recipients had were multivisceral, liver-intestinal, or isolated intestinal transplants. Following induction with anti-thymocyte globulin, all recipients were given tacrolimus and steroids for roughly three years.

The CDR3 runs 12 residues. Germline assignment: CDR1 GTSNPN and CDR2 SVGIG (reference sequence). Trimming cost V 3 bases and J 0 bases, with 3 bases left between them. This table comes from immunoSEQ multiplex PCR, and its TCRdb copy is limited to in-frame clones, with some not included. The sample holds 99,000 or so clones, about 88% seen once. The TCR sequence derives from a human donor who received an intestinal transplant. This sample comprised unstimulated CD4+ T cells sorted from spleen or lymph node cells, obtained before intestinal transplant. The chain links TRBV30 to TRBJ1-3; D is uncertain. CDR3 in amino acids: CAWRHSGNTIYF. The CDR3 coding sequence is TGTGCCTGGAGGCACTCTGGAAACACCATATATTTT. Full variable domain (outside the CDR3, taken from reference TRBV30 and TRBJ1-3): SQTIHQWPATLVQPVGSPLSLECTVEGTSNPNLYWYRQAAGRGLQLLFYSVGIGQISSEVPQNLSASRPQDRQFILSSKKLLLSDSGFYLCAWRHSGNTIYFGEGSWLTVV.